This T cell receptor (beta chain) was recovered during a study of regulatory T cells in long-lasting Graves disease. Arm-PCR of CDR3 regions and iRepertoire HTBI primers were used to build TCR beta libraries. MiXCR, applied by TCRdb to the multiplex PCR reads, yields one record per CDR3 protein. Seen here are approximately 230,000 distinct CDR3 sequences, approximately 16% observed once, and the top ten hold roughly a fifth. There are many counts of this clonotype. This CDR3 is 14 amino acids long. Germline CDR1 reads SGDLS; CDR2 reads YYNGEE. V lost 0 bases and J 7 bases, leaving 10 bases between the germline ends. Time point defined: newly diagnosed GD, antithyroid drugs for less than 3 months. The TCR library used RNA extracted from PBMCs.

The receptor was isolated from a female donor with Graves disease. This chain joins TRBV9 and TRBJ2-2; D is possibly TRBD1 or TRBD2 (5 bases each). The source material was peripheral blood mononuclear cells (PBMCs), sampled at new diagnosis, from a patient treated with antithyroid drugs. The CDR3 DNA reads TGTGCCAGCAGCGTAGGGGACCTGCACGGGGAGCTGTTTTTT. This translates into CASSVGDLHGELFF.